Shown below are 11 T cell receptor beta chains from a single sample sequenced in a study of cytotoxic CD8 clonotypes in ibrutinib-treated CLL. Profiled with immunoSEQ multiplex PCR; TCRdb holds only in-frame clones, not every one. The sample lists some 200,000 clones; 60% to 80% were seen once. Source: PBMCs, taken after 12 months of ibrutinib treatment. The receptors were gathered from a human donor with chronic lymphocytic leukemia.

The V call is TRBV18, the J call TRBJ1-1; D ambiguous. Trimming cost V 3 bases and J 1 base, with 9 bases left between them. Per germline, CDR1 KGHSH and CDR2 LQKENI. This CDR3 is built from 14 residues. CDR3 sequence (DNA): TGTGCCAGCTCACCGGCCTTCTCGAACACTGAAGCTTTCTTT. It yields the protein CASSPAFSNTEAFF.

This clone occurred a few times. Compared with germline, one end of the junction differs, possibly owing to a read error. J is TRBJ1-2 and V is TRBV7-9; the match to TRBD1 covers 7 bases. Looked up from germline, CDR1 is SEHNR and CDR2 is FQNEAQ (reference sequence). The CDR3 totals 13 residues. CDR3 loop: CASSLAEVTGSSF. The DNA for the CDR3 is TGTGCCAGCAGCTTAGCGGAGGTGACAGGGTCATCCTTC.

This chain joins TRBV18 and TRBJ1-2; D gene unclear. V was cut by 6 bases and J by 4 bases, with 12 bases left in between. This CDR3 region has 13 residues. The germline V gene has CDR1 KGHSH and CDR2 LQKENI. CDR3 residues: CASSPDGSYGYTF. The CDR3 DNA sequence: TGTGCCAGCTCTCCAGACGGGTCCTATGGCTACACCTTC.

The chain joins TRBV27 to TRBJ2-1, with TRBD2 as a possible D gene (5 bases). The V end lost 2 bases, the J end lost 1 base, and 9 bases lay between the germline ends. The CDR3 has 15 amino acids. The germline gives CDR1 MNHEY, CDR2 SMNVEV (reference sequence). The CDR3 nucleotides are TGTGCCAGCAGTTTAGCGGGCGGTTCCTACAATGAGCAGTTCTTC. Its translation is CASSLAGGSYNEQFF.

The CDR3 DNA follows: TGTGCCAGTAGGTCCAGGGTGGACAATCAGCCCCAGCATTTT. This translates into CASRSRVDNQPQHF. The V call is TRBV19, the J call TRBJ1-5, with D maybe TRBD1 (5 bases). The CDR3 totals 14 residues. Germline CDR1 LNHDA, CDR2 SQIVND (reference sequence). V was pared by 6 bases and J by 3 bases, with 12 bases between.

The gene calls are TRBV6-1 and TRBJ2-6; D uncertain. The CDR3 totals 17 residues. With 3 bases removed from V and 4 bases from J, the gap between germline ends came to 16 bases. Germline-derived CDR1 and CDR2 are MNHNS and SASEGT. CDR3 bases: TGTGCCAGCAGTGACCCCCTTGCTGGGTCAGGGGCCAACGTCCTGACTTTC. It yields the protein CASSDPLAGSGANVLTF.

Written as DNA, the CDR3 is TGTGCCAGTTCAACTCAGCGGTCAACAGGAGAGCAGTACTTC. It is translated as CASSTQRSTGEQYF. The rearrangement joins TRBV2 to TRBJ2-7; the D call may be TRBD1 or TRBD2 (5 bases each). Germline V gene sequence: CDR1 SNHLY, CDR2 FYNNEI. CDR3 length equals 14 residues. V lost 9 bases, J lost 7 bases, and 22 bases lay in between.

The genes are TRBV7-2 and TRBJ1-4; D possibly corresponds to TRBD1 (5 bases). The V end lost 3 bases, the J end lost 4 bases, and 9 bases lay between the germline ends. CDR3 length: 14 residues. CDR1 SGHTA and CDR2 FQGNSA come from the germline V gene. CDR3: CASSLGLINEKLFF. The CDR3 region has the DNA TGTGCCAGCAGCTTGGGACTGATTAATGAAAAACTGTTTTTT.

This sequence joins TRBV9 and TRBJ1-1; 7 bases fit TRBD1. Germline V gene data show CDR1 as SGDLS and CDR2 as YYNGEE. This CDR3 is built from 15 residues. V gave up 4 bases and J gave up 0 bases; unmatched junction bases: 6. CDR3 protein: CASSPQGQLNTEAFF. CDR3 in DNA: TGTGCCAGCAGCCCCCAGGGACAGCTGAACACTGAAGCTTTCTTT.

This clone was observed many times. The chain links TRBV27 to TRBJ2-1; D is possibly TRBD2 (5 bases). Trimming removed 3 bases from V and 2 bases from J, with 5 bases in between. CDR3 length equals 13 residues. Germline V gene sequence: CDR1 MNHEY, CDR2 SMNVEV (reference sequence). The CDR3 nucleotides are TGTGCCAGCAGTTTCGGGGCCTACAATGAGCAGTTCTTC. Protein sequence: CASSFGAYNEQFF.

The chain employs TRBV7-6 and TRBJ2-7; a weak D match, TRBD2 (6 bases). This CDR3 has 12 residues. Germline V gives CDR1 SGHVS, CDR2 FNYEAQ. The V end was cut by 9 bases, the J end by 0 bases, with 9 bases between. The DNA for the CDR3 is TGTGCCAGTGGGGGGAGCTCCTACGAGCAGTACTTC. It is translated as CASGGSSYEQYF.